This TCR beta chain was found in a study of long-term antiretroviral therapy in people with HIV (dated by TCRdb to 2022 to 2024). At the level of the whole study: The earliest samples were collected approximately a decade before the 2015 WHO recommendation for immediate ART, a period when ART was typically delayed until CD4 counts fell. Of the 30 participants with HIV, 10 to 11 were female. No cross-contamination during QIAcube processing was shown when test extractions of a monoclonal T-cell line were performed alongside approximately 32 polyclonal samples. This retrospective serial study examined whether starting ART and sustained HIV suppression were associated with changes in the composition and diversity of the TRB repertoire in peripheral blood. A total of 192 cryopreserved PBMC samples were contributed to the cohort by 30 adults with confirmed HIV infection, with samples collected serially over a mean of approximately six years (range 1-12). Overall study outcomes, separate from this receptor: Starting ART was linked to a significant rise in TRB diversity, yet even after long-term ART the diversity remained significantly lower than in transplant donor controls. Since PBMC availability was limited, sequencing covered only the TCR beta chain, with no alpha chain pairing. Expanded TRB clones identified before ART initiation dominated the repertoire across all time points, though the dominance fluctuated and decreased in many PLHIV after ART. Inferences about post-ART repertoire changes are limited because no data were available on ART adherence, viral resistance or therapy changes. Because pre-ART samples had limited cell numbers, profiling was done on unsorted PBMC rather than on sorted CD4+ and CD8+ T cells. HIV repertoires had narrower CDR3 length ranges than controls, and the network structure suggested an antigen-experienced repertoire that shifted only slightly toward naive after ART. The samples span the years 2004 to 2017, and the ART regimens used may be less effective than current regimens.

Participants were included only if at least one PBMC sample before ART initiation and at least two post-ART samples were available. Treatment was received in the United States of America by all participants with HIV. Before DNA extraction, cryopreserved samples of about 0.95-11 million PBMC were thawed and washed. At the time of the earliest PBMC sample, participants with HIV were aged between about 23 and 55 years. PBMC samples from each participant spanned 1-4 timepoints before ART initiation and 2-8 timepoints after ART initiation, with a median of 7 samples. Serial HIV viral load, CD4+ T-cell count, ART history and demographic data were obtained for every participant. Genomic DNA was extracted from unsorted PBMC with a Qiagen kit on a QIAcube, with processing performed in batches of 12 samples. CDR1 and CDR2, looked up from the germline V gene, are SGHAT and FQNNGV. The V and J ends are trimmed by 2 bases and 6 bases, leaving 11 bases between them. The CDR3 spans 13 residues, from the cysteine through the phenylalanine. Solely the CDR3 DNA is kept, with 39 bases framed from the first base.

The immunoSEQ hsTCRB v3.0 assay was used at survey level resolution to sequence the TRB variable region. A depth of roughly 35,000-55,000 T-cell genomes per sample was targeted for TRB sequencing. Pooled TRB libraries were sequenced on an Illumina MiSeq with a v3 150-cycle kit. As for the authors' bioinformatics: Repertoire analysis was performed in R inside a reproducible Nextflow workflow that covered QC, data transformation and analysis. Custom analyses were implemented in LymphoSeq2, an R package for AIRR-Seq data exploration. A few samples that produced fewer than 5000 total TRB sequences were removed, so 180 or so HIV repertoires were analyzed. Among the roughly 200 retained HIV repertoires, 55 to 65 were collected before ART initiation and 129 after ART initiation. Repertoires were downsampled to 5000 TRB nucleotide sequences, and summary statistics were averaged over 100 downsampling iterations. The analysis kept only TRB sequences whose CDR3 regions were at least seven amino acids long. Two measures captured diversity: a Shannon entropy-derived clonality score and the Gini coefficient. Repertoire networks linked the top 5000 CDR3 amino acid sequences whenever two sequences differed by an edit distance of one. For TRB CDR3 amino acid sequences, antigen specificity groups and MHC restriction were predicted with GLIPH2. To flag known associations with CMV, EBV, HIV or tissue antigens, CDR3 amino acid sequences were compared against VDJdb and McPAS-TCR. Pre-ART, post-ART and control groups were compared with Wilcoxon signed-rank tests and Holm-Bonferroni correction. TCRdb stores this immuneACCESS table with in-frame sequences only. Part of the clones is absent; in the studies checked, under half of the shortfall reflects unresolved V genes, and no reason is known for the rest. V and J calls and clone size are those listed in that table; D and trimming were worked out from the DNA. In all, the sample holds 20,000 to 25,000 clones, and roughly 84% of those were seen once. The top ten constitute around 8.4% of the sample.

This clone has more than one count but fewer than ten. There is no known antigen for this receptor. Per-nucleotide qualities are absent, and no much larger clonotype sits a single base away. The clonotype originates from a man aged 18 to 29 with HIV. Sample: unsorted PBMCs, taken 0.2 years before starting antiretroviral therapy. This receptor chain uses TRBV11-2 and TRBJ2-7; TRBD1 is a possible D gene, resting on 6 matching bases. This receptor carries the CDR3 CASSLQGWSEQYF. Read as DNA, the sequence is TGTGCCAGCAGCTTACAGGGGTGGTCCGAGCAGTACTTC. Full variable domain (CDR3 extended with the reference TRBV11-2 and TRBJ2-7 proteins): EAGVAQSPRYKIIEKRQSVAFWCNPISGHATLYWYQQILGQGPKLLIQFQNNGVVDDSQLPKDRFSAERLKGVDSTLKIQPAKLEDSAVYLCASSLQGWSEQYFGPGTRLTVT.